This TCR beta chain was found in a study of blood T cell repertoires in COVID-19. Background on the study: The samples span acute and convalescent COVID-19 from the United States, Italy and Spain.

The V and J ends lost 3 bases and 7 bases respectively, with 8 bases between them. The CDR3 extends over 12 amino acids. Germline CDR1 is KGHSH and CDR2 is LQKENI. Original processing methods: How many nucleated cells were present was estimated from reference gene primer amplification. Data came from immunoSEQ multiplex PCR; TCRdb stores just in-frame clones and leaves some out. V and J calls and clone size are those listed in that table; D and trimming were worked out from the DNA. Here the sample spans over 200,000 clones, 88% being singletons. The sequenced sample was PBMCs or T cells enriched from blood (not recorded which). This chain links TRBV18 with TRBJ2-3, with D possibly being TRBD2 (5 bases). This receptor was obtained from a woman aged 40 to 55 with acute COVID-19. The CDR3 sequence is CASSPEAYTQYF. In DNA, the CDR3 is TGTGCCAGCTCACCGGAGGCTTATACGCAGTATTTT.